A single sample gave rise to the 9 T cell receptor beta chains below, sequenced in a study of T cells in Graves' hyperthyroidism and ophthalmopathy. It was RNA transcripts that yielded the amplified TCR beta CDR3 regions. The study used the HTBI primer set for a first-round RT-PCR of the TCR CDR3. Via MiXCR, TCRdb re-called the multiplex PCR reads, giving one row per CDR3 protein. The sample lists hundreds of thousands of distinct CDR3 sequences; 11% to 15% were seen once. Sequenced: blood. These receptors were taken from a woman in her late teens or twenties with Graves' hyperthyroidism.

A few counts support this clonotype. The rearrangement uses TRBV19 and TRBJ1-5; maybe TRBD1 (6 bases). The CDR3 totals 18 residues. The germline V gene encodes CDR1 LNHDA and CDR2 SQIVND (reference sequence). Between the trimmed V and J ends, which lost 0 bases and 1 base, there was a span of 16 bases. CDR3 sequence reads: CASSIDPTGLSSNQPQHF. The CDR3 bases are TGTGCCAGTAGTATAGACCCAACAGGGCTTAGCAGCAATCAGCCCCAGCATTTT.

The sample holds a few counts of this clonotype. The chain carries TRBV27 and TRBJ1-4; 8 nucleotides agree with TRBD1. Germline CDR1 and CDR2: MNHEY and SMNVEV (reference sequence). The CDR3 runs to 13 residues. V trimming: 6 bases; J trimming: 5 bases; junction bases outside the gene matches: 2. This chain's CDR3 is CASRRTGNEKLFF. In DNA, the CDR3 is TGTGCCAGCAGACGGACAGGGAATGAAAAACTGTTTTTT.

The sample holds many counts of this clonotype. The DNA of the CDR3 is TGTGCCAGCAGTTCAAATTTCCCTTCACCGGGGGGGGCGCAAGGCTACACCTTC. It codes for CASSSNFPSPGGAQGYTF. V gene TRBV27 combines with J gene TRBJ1-2; D may be TRBD1 (6 bases). V lost 4 bases to trimming and J lost 8 bases, with 29 bases between them. The CDR3 is 18 amino acids. Germline CDR1 and CDR2: MNHEY and SMNVEV (reference sequence).

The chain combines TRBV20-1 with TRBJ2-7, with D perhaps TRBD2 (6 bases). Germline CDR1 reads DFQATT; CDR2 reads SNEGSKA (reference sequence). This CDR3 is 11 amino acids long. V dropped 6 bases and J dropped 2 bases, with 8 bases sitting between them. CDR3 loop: CSARRAYEQYF. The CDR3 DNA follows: TGCAGTGCCCGGAGGGCCTACGAGCAGTACTTC.

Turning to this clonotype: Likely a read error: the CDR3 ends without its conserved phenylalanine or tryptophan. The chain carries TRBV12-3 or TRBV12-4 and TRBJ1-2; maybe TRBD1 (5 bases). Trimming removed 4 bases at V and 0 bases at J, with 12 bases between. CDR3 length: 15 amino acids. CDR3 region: CASSSFPGANYGYTL. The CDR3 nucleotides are TGTGCCAGCAGTTCATTCCCGGGGGCTAACTATGGCTACACCCTC.

Written as DNA, the CDR3 is TGTGCCAGCTGGGGTTCCTATGGCTACACCTTC. Residues: CASWGSYGYTF. V is TRBV27 and J is TRBJ1-2; D gene ambiguous. Germline loops: CDR1 MNHEY, CDR2 SMNVEV (reference sequence). V gave up 8 bases and J gave up 4 bases, with 8 bases separating them. The CDR3 runs 11 residues.

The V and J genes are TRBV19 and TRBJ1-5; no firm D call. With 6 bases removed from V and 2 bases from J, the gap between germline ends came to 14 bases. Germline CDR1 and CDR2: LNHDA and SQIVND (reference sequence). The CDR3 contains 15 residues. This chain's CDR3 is CASRGGGRGNQPQHF. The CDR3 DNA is TGTGCCAGTAGAGGTGGTGGGAGGGGCAATCAGCCCCAGCATTTT.

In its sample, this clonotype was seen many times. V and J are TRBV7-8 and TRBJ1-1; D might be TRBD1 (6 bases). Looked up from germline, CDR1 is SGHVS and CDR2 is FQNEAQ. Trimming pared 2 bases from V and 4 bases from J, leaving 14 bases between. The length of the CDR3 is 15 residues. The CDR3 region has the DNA TGTGCCAGCAGCTTACTATCCGGGGGCGCCACTGAAGCTTTCTTT. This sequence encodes CASSLLSGGATEAFF. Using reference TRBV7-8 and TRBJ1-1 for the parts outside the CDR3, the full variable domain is GAGVSQSPRYKVAKRGQDVALRCDPISGHVSLFWYQQALGQGPEFLTYFQNEAQLDKSGLPSDRFFAERPEGSVSTLKIQRTQQEDSAVYLCASSLLSGGATEAFFGQGTRLTVV.

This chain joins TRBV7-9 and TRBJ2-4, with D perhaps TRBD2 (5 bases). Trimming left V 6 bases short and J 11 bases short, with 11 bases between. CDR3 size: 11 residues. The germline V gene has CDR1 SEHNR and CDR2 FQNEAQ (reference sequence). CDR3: CASRAGNLQYF. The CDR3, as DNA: TGTGCCAGCAGAGCCGGGAACCTTCAGTACTTC.